Following are 8 T cell receptor beta chains from one sample sequenced in a study of spatial heterogeneity in lung cancer. TCRdb ran MiXCR on the 5' RACE reads and lists one entry per CDR3 protein. In the table there are some 32,000 distinct CDR3 sequences, 10% of which are singletons. The time point: blood at routine non-recurrence follow-up after resection. The material was PBMCs, obtained at follow-up. Source of these receptors: a female donor with early-stage non-small cell lung cancer.

This clonotype was recorded a few times. This sequence joins TRBV7-3 and TRBJ2-3; D not certain. V was shortened by 5 bases and J by 2 bases, with 8 bases between the two germline ends. Germline lookup yields CDR1 SGHTA and CDR2 FQGTGA. The CDR3 sequence is 13 residues long. DNA for the CDR3: TGTGCCAGCAGCACCGGAAACACAGATACGCAGTATTTT. Encoded protein: CASSTGNTDTQYF.

The table lists this clonotype with a count of one. This chain uses TRBV2 with TRBJ2-7; 9 bases align to TRBD2. Germline values: CDR1 SNHLY, CDR2 FYNNEI. The J segment lost 2 bases and the V segment lost 3 bases, leaving 5 bases of the junction unmatched. This CDR3 is 15 amino acids long. This chain's CDR3 is CASSEGSGGTYEQYF. The CDR3 DNA follows: TGTGCCAGCAGTGAGGGTAGCGGGGGCACCTACGAGCAGTACTTC.

There are many counts of this clonotype. The chain combines TRBV9 with TRBJ2-3; D call uncertain. Germline values: CDR1 SGDLS, CDR2 YYNGEE. The CDR3 has 13 amino acids. Trimming stripped 3 bases from V and 2 bases from J, with 7 bases between. This CDR3 reads CASSAYYTDTQYF. The CDR3 DNA sequence: TGTGCCAGCAGCGCATATTACACAGATACGCAGTATTTT.

In DNA form, the CDR3 reads TGCGCCAGCCGTGCCGACGGGGGAGCCAAAAACATTCAGTACTTC. Translated: CASRADGGAKNIQYF. The rearrangement joins TRBV5-1 to TRBJ2-4; possibly TRBD2 for D (6 bases). Germline loops: CDR1 SGHRS, CDR2 YFSETQ. Deletions cut 7 bases from V and 0 bases from J, with 14 bases between. This CDR3 comprises 15 residues.

This clonotype was observed many times. The chain links TRBV7-9 to TRBJ2-7, with 9 bases identical to TRBD1. Germline V gene data show CDR1 as SEHNR and CDR2 as FQNEAQ (reference sequence). The length of the CDR3 is 14 residues. The J segment lost 7 bases and the V segment lost 8 bases, leaving 12 bases of the junction unmatched. The chain's CDR3 is CASVRWDRAEEQYF. DNA of the CDR3: TGTGCCAGCGTCCGCTGGGACAGGGCAGAAGAGCAGTACTTC.

This clonotype was picked up many times. CDR3 nucleotide sequence: TGCAGTGCACCAATGACAGGGTGGAAGACCCAGTACTTC. Protein product: CSAPMTGWKTQYF. The chain carries TRBV20-1 and TRBJ2-5, with 7 bases lining up with TRBD1. Germline-derived CDR1 and CDR2 are DFQATT and SNEGSKA (reference sequence). Losses at the gene ends were 6 bases for V and 6 bases for J; bases not matched to a gene: 10. This CDR3 has 13 residues.

In its sample, this clonotype was seen many times. The V call is TRBV18, the J call TRBJ1-1; D may be TRBD1 (6 bases). Trimming cost V 8 bases and J 3 bases, with 13 bases left between them. The CDR3 has 13 amino acids. Germline V gives CDR1 KGHSH, CDR2 LQKENI. In DNA form, the CDR3 reads TGTGCCAGCGGTCGACAGGAGGACACTGAAGCTTTCTTT. Translated, it gives CASGRQEDTEAFF.

This clonotype was seen many times. The chain employs TRBV3-1 and TRBJ2-5; possibly TRBD2 for D (7 bases). The CDR3 spans 15 residues. The V gene's germline CDR1 is LGHDT and CDR2 YNNKEL (reference sequence). V was shortened by 2 bases and J by 0 bases, with 10 bases between the two germline ends. The DNA of the CDR3 is TGTGCCAGCAGCCAAACGGGGGGCAACCAAGAGACCCAGTACTTC. Its translation is CASSQTGGNQETQYF.